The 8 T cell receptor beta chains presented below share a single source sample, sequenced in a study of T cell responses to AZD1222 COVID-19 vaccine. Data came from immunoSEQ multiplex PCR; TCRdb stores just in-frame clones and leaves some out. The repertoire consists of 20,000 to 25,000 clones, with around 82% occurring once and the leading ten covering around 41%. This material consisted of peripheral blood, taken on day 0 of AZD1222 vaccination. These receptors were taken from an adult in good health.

The CDR3 protein is CASSQGEANYGYTF. The CDR3 DNA reads as TGTGCCAGCAGCCAAGGAGAAGCTAACTATGGCTACACCTTC. The rearrangement links TRBV14 to TRBJ1-2; D gene uncertain. V lost 1 base and J 0 bases, leaving 6 bases between the germline ends. The germline gives CDR1 SGHDN, CDR2 FVKESK. This CDR3 is built from 14 residues.

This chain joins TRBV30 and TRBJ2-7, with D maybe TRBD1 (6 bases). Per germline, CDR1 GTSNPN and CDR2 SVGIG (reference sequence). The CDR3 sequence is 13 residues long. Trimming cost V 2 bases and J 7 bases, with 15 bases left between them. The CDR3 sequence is CAWSTAGVGEQYF. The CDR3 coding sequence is TGTGCCTGGAGTACGGCAGGGGTAGGGGAGCAGTACTTC.

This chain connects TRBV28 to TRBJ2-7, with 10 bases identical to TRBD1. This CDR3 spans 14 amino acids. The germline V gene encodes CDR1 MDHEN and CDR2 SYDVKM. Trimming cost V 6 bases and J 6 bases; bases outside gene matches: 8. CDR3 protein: CASSPPGTGAEQYF. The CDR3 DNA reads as TGTGCCAGCAGCCCGCCCGGGACAGGGGCCGAGCAGTACTTC.

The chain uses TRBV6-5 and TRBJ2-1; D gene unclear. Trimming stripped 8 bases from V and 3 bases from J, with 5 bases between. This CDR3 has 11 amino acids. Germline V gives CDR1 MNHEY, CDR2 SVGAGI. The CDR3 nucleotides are TGTGCCAGCGGGGACTACAATGAGCAGTTCTTC. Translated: CASGDYNEQFF.

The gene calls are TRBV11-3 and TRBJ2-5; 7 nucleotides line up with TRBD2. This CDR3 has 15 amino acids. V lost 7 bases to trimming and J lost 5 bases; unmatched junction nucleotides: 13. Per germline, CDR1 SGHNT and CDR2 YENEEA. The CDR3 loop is CASTREGRDRETQYF. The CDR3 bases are TGTGCCAGCACCAGGGAGGGAAGGGATAGGGAGACCCAGTACTTC.

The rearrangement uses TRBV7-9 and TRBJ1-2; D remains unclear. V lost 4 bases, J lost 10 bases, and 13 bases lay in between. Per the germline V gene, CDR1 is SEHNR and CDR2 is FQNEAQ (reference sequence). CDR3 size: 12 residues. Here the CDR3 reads CASSSWTQDYTF. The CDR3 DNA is TGTGCCAGCAGCTCCTGGACCCAGGACTACACCTTC.

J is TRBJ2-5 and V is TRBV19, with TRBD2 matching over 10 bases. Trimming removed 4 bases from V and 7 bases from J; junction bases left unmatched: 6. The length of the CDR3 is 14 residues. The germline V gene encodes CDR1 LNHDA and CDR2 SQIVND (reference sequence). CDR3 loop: CASSTSGGAVTQYF. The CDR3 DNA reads TGTGCCAGTAGTACGAGCGGGGGGGCGGTGACCCAGTACTTC.

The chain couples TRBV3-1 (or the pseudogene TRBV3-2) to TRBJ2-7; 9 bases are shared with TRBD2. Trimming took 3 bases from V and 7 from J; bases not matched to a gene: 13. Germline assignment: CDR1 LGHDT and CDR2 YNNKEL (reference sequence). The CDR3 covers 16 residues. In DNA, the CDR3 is TGTGCCAGCAGCCAGTCTTCGGCTAGCGGGATCGGAGAGCAGTACTTC. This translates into CASSQSSASGIGEQYF.